A selection of T cell receptor beta chains follows, all from one sample in a study of Ad26.COV2.S vaccination and SARS-CoV-2 variants. The table came from immunoSEQ multiplex PCR; TCRdb's copy has only in-frame clones and leaves some out. The sample contains fewer than 900,000 clones, approximately 88% of which appear only once. The sequenced sample was peripheral blood, obtained in a trial of Ad26.COV2.S vaccine versus placebo. These receptors were obtained from a person aged 18-65 years who received the Ad26.COV2.S COVID-19 vaccine or a placebo. Each CDR3 is given with its conserved first and last residue. Fields, in order: J gene, D gene, V gene, clone size, CDR3 protein, CDR3 DNA. The D gene is left open where the match is weak. Not every row has a clone size; where given, it reads once, few, many or a size class.

TRBJ2-1 | TRBD1 | TRBV9 | - | CASSVGGTGIYNEQFF | TGTGCCAGCAGCGTAGGGGGGACAGGGATTTACAATGAGCAGTTCTTC
TRBJ2-3 | - | TRBV7-2 | - | CASSSPTGPPDTQYF | TGTGCCAGCAGCTCCCCGACAGGCCCCCCAGATACGCAGTATTTT
TRBJ1-2 | - | TRBV4-2 | - | CASSQDMGASGTGYGYTF | TGTGCCAGCAGCCAAGATATGGGGGCGTCCGGGACGGGATATGGCTACACCTTC
TRBJ1-5 | - | TRBV10-3 | - | CAISAGGVNQPQHF | TGTGCCATCAGTGCGGGGGGGGTCAATCAGCCCCAGCATTTT
TRBJ1-5 | TRBD1 | TRBV10-3 | - | CAISESGQGAQPQHF | TGTGCCATCAGTGAGTCGGGACAGGGGGCCCAGCCCCAGCATTTT
TRBJ1-1 | - | TRBV7-9 | few | CASSLVPVNTEAFF | TGTGCCAGCAGCTTAGTTCCGGTGAACACTGAAGCTTTCTTT
TRBJ1-1 | - | TRBV6-5 | - | CASSYSSTEAFF | TGTGCCAGCAGTTACTCGTCCACTGAAGCTTTCTTT
TRBJ2-4 | TRBD1 | TRBV11-2 | - | CASSSGQGEVNIQYF | TGTGCCAGCAGCTCGGGACAGGGGGAGGTAAACATTCAGTACTTC
TRBJ2-7 | TRBD2 | TRBV6-5 | - | CASRRGLAGFDEQYF | TGTGCCAGCAGAAGGGGACTAGCGGGATTCGACGAGCAGTACTTC
TRBJ1-1 | - | TRBV6-1 | - | CASLPGPVGTEAFF | TGTGCCAGCCTACCGGGGCCCGTGGGCACTGAAGCTTTCTTT
TRBJ2-1 | TRBD2 | TRBV11-3 | - | CASSLGASGSGDYNEQFF | TGTGCCAGCAGCTTAGGGGCTAGCGGGAGCGGGGATTACAATGAGCAGTTCTTC
TRBJ2-7 | TRBD1 | TRBV6-5 | - | CASRSGGTGDEQYF | TGTGCCAGCAGGTCAGGCGGGACAGGGGACGAGCAGTACTTC
TRBJ2-2 | TRBD1 | TRBV29-1 | few | CSAWTGREAGELFF | TGCAGCGCCTGGACAGGAAGGGAAGCCGGGGAGCTGTTTTTT
TRBJ2-5 | - | TRBV4-3 | - | CASSQVGGTLQETQYF | TGCGCCAGCAGCCAAGTGGGGGGAACCCTCCAAGAGACCCAGTACTTC
TRBJ2-1 | - | TRBV30 | - | CAWARATGPAQFF | TGTGCCTGGGCAAGGGCTACCGGGCCGGCGCAGTTCTTC
TRBJ2-3 | - | TRBV12-3/TRBV12-4 | - | CASSPFVTDTQYF | TGTGCCAGCAGCCCCTTCGTCACAGATACGCAGTATTTT
TRBJ1-1 | - | TRBV27 | - | CASIGVGGEANTEAFF | TGTGCCAGCATTGGAGTTGGGGGCGAGGCGAACACTGAAGCTTTCTTT
TRBJ2-7 | TRBD1 | TRBV13 | - | CASSLGGDRGVYEQYF | TGTGCCAGCAGCTTAGGGGGGGACAGGGGCGTATACGAGCAGTACTTC
TRBJ2-5 | TRBD1 | TRBV6-5 | - | CASSIYGQGLETQYF | TGTGCCAGCAGTATTTATGGACAGGGTTTGGAGACCCAGTACTTC
TRBJ2-2 | - | TRBV4-3 | - | CASSNLNGGRTGELFF | TGCGCCAGCAGTAACTTGAATGGGGGGAGGACCGGGGAGCTGTTTTTT
TRBJ2-1 | TRBD2 | TRBV7-2 | - | CASTQGRSSGSSYNEQFF | TGTGCCAGTACCCAGGGGCGGTCTAGCGGGAGTTCTTACAATGAGCAGTTCTTC
TRBJ1-1 | TRBD1 | TRBV7-2 | - | CASRGQHMNTEAFF | TGTGCCAGCAGGGGACAGCACATGAACACTGAAGCTTTCTTT
TRBJ1-6 | - | TRBV7-9 | - | CASSIQGSLHF | TGTGCCAGCAGCATTCAGGGATCCCTCCACTTT
TRBJ2-2 | TRBD1 | TRBV30 | - | CAAVSGTGDAGELFF | TGTGCCGCAGTATCCGGGACAGGGGATGCCGGGGAGCTGTTTTTT
TRBJ2-5 | - | TRBV7-6 | - | CASSLGGRVQETQYF | TGTGCCAGCAGCTTAGGAGGTCGCGTGCAAGAGACCCAGTACTTC
TRBJ2-3 | TRBD1 | TRBV5-1 | - | CASSSPGGPDTQYF | TGCGCCAGCAGCTCACCAGGGGGCCCAGATACGCAGTATTTT
TRBJ1-6 | - | TRBV12-3/TRBV12-4 | once | CASSRMNSPLHF | TGTGCCAGCAGCCGAATGAATTCACCCCTCCACTTT
TRBJ2-1 | - | TRBV7-5 | - | CARNLDRGQTSGRAIWNEQFF | TGTGCCAGAAACCTGGACAGGGGGCAAACTAGCGGGAGGGCCATATGGAATGAGCAGTTCTTC
TRBJ1-6 | - | TRBV9 | - | CASSVEGSRNSPLHF | TGTGCCAGCAGCGTAGAAGGGTCGCGGAATTCACCCCTCCACTTT
TRBJ2-7 | - | TRBV24-1 | few | CATAGTTNREQYF | TGTGCCACCGCAGGGACCACCAACCGCGAGCAGTACTTC
TRBJ2-7 | - | TRBV27 | - | CASSPHRAGRGYEQYF | TGTGCCAGCAGTCCACATCGGGCAGGGAGAGGGTACGAGCAGTACTTC
TRBJ1-3 | TRBD1 | TRBV10-1 | many | CATLAGGSGNTIYF | TGCGCCACCCTGGCAGGGGGCTCTGGAAACACCATATATTTT
TRBJ2-5 | TRBD2 | TRBV7-9 | - | CASSPTGGAGKTQYF | TGTGCCAGCAGCCCCACGGGGGGAGCGGGAAAGACCCAGTACTTC
TRBJ2-7 | - | TRBV15 | - | CATSRDVGHPYEQYF | TGTGCCACCAGCAGAGACGTGGGACATCCCTACGAGCAGTACTTC
TRBJ2-2 | TRBD1 | TRBV2 | - | CASSDPGTGRTGELFF | TGTGCCAGCAGTGACCCTGGGACAGGGCGGACCGGGGAGCTGTTTTTT